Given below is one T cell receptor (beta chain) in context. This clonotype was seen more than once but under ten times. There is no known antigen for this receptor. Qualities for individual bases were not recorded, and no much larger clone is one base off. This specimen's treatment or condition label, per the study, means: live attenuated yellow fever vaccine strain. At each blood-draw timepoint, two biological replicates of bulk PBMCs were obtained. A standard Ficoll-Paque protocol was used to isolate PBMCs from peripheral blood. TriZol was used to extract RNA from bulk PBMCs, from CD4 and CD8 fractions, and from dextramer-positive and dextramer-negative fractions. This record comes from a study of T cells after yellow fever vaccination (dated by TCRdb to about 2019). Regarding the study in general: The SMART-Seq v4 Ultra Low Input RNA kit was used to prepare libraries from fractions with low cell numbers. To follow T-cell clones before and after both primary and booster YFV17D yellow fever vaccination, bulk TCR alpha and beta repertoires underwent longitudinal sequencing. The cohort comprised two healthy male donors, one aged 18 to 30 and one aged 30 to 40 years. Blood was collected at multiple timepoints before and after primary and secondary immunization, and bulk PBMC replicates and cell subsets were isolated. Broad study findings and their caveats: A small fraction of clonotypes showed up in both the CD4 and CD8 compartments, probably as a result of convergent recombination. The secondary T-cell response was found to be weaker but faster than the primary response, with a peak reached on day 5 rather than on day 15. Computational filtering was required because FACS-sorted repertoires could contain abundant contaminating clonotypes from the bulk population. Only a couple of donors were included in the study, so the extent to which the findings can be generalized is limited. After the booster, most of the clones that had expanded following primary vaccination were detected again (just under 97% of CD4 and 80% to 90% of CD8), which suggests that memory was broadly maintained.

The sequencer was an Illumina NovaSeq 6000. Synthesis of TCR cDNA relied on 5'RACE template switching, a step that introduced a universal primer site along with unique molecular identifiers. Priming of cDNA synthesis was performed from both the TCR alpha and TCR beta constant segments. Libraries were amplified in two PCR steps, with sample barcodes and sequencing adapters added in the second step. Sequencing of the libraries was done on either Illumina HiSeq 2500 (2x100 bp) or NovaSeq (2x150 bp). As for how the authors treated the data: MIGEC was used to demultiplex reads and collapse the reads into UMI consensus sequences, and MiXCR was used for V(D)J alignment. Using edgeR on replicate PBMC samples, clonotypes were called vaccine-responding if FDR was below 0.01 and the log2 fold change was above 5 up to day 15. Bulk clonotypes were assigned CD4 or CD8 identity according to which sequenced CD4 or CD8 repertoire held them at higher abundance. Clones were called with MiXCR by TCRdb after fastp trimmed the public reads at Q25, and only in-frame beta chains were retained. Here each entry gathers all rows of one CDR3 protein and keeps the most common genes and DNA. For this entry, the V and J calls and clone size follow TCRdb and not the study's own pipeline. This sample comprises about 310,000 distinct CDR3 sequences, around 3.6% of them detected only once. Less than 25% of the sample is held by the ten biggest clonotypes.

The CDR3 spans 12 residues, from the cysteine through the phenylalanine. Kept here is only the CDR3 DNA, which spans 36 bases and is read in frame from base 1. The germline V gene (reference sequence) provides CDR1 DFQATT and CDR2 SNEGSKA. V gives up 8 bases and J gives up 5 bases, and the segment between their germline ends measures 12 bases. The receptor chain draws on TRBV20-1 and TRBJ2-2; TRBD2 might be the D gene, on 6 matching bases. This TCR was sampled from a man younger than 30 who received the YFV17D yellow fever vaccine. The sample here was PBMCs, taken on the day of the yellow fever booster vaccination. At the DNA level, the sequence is TGCAGTCGGGGGACTCCTACCGGGGAGCTGTTTTTT. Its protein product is CSRGTPTGELFF.